This TCR beta chain was documented in a study of T-cell memory formation after mild COVID-19. A single record per CDR3 protein comes from TCRdb applying MiXCR to the 5' RACE reads. The top ten clones hold roughly an eighth of a sample with about 470,000 distinct CDR3 sequences, approximately 25% of them seen once. The CDR3 extends over 14 amino acids. The germline CDR1 and CDR2 sequences are SGHVS and FNYEAQ. The V and J ends lost 5 bases and 5 bases respectively, with 15 bases between them. This clonotype was counted a few times. What was sequenced was PBMCs or a T cell subset sorted from them (not recorded which). The V and J genes are TRBV7-6 and TRBJ2-5; D perhaps matches TRBD2 (6 bases). The sequence was collected from an adult woman who had mild COVID-19 (a few samples of this study predate the infection). Cell type and time point are not known. Here the CDR3 DNA reads TGTGCCAGCAGCCGAAACCGGGACTCTGAGACCCAGTACTTC. Residues: CASSRNRDSETQYF.